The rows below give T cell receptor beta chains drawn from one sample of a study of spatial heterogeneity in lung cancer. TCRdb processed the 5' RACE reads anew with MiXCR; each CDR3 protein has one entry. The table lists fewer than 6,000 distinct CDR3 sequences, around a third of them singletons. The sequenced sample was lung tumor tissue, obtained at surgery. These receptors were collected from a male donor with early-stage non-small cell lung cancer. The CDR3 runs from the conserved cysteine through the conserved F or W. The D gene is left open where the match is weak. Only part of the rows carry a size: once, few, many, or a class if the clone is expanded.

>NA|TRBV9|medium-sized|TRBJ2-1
TGTGCCAGCAGCGTAGGATCCCTAGCGTCAAATGAGCAGTTCTTC
CASSVGSLASNEQFF
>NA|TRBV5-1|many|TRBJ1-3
TGCGCCAGCAGCTTGGGCCGGGCCTCTGGAAACACCATATATTTT
CASSLGRASGNTIYF
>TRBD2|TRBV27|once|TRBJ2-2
TGTGCCAGCAGTTTCTCAATCCGGGAGGCTTCTCCCGGGGAGCTGTTTTTT
CASSFSIREASPGELFF
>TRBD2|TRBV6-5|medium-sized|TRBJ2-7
TGTGCCAGCAGTTTGCGGACTAGCGGGGGGGTCTACGAGCAGTACTTC
CASSLRTSGGVYEQYF
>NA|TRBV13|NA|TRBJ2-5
TGTGCCAGCAGCCAATACGGCCAAGAGACCCAGTACTTC
CASSQYGQETQYF
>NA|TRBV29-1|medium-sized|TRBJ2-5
TGCAGCGTTTTGACCTGGGGCGGGGAGACCCAGTACTTC
CSVLTWGGETQYF
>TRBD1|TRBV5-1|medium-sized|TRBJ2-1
TGCGCCAGCAGCCCAGGACAGGCCTACAATGAGCAGTTCTTC
CASSPGQAYNEQFF
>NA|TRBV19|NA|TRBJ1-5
TGTGCCAGTAGGACACAGGGCTCAAGCCAGCCCCAGCATTTT
CASRTQGSSQPQHF
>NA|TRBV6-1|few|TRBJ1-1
TGTGCCAGCAGTGATTCGGGGGTATGGAACACTGAAGCTTTCTTT
CASSDSGVWNTEAFF
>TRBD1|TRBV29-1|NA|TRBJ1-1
TGCAGCGCCAGACAGGGGGCCTTGAACACTGAAGCTTTCTTT
CSARQGALNTEAFF
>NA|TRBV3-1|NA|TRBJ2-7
TGTGCCAGCAGCCGGAACCCCCTTCCTTCCTACGAGCAGTACTTC
CASSRNPLPSYEQYF
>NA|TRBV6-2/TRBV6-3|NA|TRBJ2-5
TGTGCCAGCAGTTACTCGATTGTGCGGGGCGGCCAAGAGACCCAGTACTTC
CASSYSIVRGGQETQYF
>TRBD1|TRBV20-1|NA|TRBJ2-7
TGCAGTGCTAGGACAGGGGAGAATGGCTACGAGCAGTACTTC
CSARTGENGYEQYF
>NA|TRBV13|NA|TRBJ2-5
TGTGCCAGCAGCTTAGACAGCCAAGAGACCCAGTACTTC
CASSLDSQETQYF
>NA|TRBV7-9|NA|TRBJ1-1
TGTGCCAGCAGCGAAGAGGGGTACACTGAAGCTTTCTTT
CASSEEGYTEAFF
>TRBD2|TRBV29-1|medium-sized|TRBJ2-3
TGCAGCGTTGAGGGGACTAGCGGGGCTAGCACAGATACGCAGTATTTT
CSVEGTSGASTDTQYF
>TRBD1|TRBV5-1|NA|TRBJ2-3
TGCGCCAGCAGCTTGGGACAGGGCCCAGATACGCAGTATTTT
CASSLGQGPDTQYF
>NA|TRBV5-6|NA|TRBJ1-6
TGTGCCAGCAGCTTGGGGCAGACCTGGAATTCACCCCTCCACTTT
CASSLGQTWNSPLHF
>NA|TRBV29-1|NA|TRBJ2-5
TGCAGCGTTGAGCGGGGATTCCAAGAGACCCAGTACTTC
CSVERGFQETQYF
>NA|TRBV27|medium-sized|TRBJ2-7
TGTGCCAGCAGTTTAAGTGTCGGCCCGCCAGGGTCATCACGCGAGCAGTACTTC
CASSLSVGPPGSSREQYF
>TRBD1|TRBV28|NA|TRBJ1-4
TGTGCCAGCAGTCTAGGGGGCGCGAAAGAAAAACTGTTTTTT
CASSLGGAKEKLFF
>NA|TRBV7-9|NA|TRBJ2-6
TGTGCCAGCAGCTCGTCCCGCTCTGGGGCCAACGTCCTGACTTTC
CASSSSRSGANVLTF
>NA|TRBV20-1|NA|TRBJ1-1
TGCAGTGCTAGAGACCTTACCATGAACACTGAAGCTTTCTTT
CSARDLTMNTEAFF
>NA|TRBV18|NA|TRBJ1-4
TGTGCCAGCTCACGAGACCTGGCGGTAGAAAAACTGTTTTTT
CASSRDLAVEKLFF
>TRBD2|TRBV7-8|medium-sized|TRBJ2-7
TGTGCCAGCAGCTTACAAGCGGGAGTTTCCTACGAGCAGTACTTC
CASSLQAGVSYEQYF
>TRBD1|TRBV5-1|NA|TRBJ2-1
TGCGCCAGCAGCTCGAGACGACAGGGTAATGAGCAGTTCTTC
CASSSRRQGNEQFF
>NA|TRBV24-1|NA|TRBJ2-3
TGTGCCACCAGTGATACGAGCGGCACAGATACGCAGTATTTT
CATSDTSGTDTQYF
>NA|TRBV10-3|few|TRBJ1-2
TGTGCCATCAGTCCCTCGACTGAGGTGAGAGGCTACACCTTC
CAISPSTEVRGYTF
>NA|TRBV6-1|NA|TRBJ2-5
TGTGCCAGCAGCCAGGAGACCCAGTACTTC
CASSQETQYF
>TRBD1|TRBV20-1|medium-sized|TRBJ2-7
TGCAGTGCTAGAGGAGACAGGGGCCTCAACTACGAGCAGTACTTC
CSARGDRGLNYEQYF
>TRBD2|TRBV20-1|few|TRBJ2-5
TGCAGTGCCCAGAGCGGGAGTGGGGGAGAGACCCAGTACTTC
CSAQSGSGGETQYF
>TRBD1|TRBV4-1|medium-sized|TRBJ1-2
TGCGCCAGCAGCCAACTAGGGACAGGGGGAAACTATGGCTACACCTTC
CASSQLGTGGNYGYTF
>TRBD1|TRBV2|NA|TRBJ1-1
TGTGCCAGCAGTCTCCGGGACAGGGGGTCGGGGAACACTGAAGCTTTCTTT
CASSLRDRGSGNTEAFF
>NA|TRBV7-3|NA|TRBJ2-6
TGTGCCAGCAGTGACTCTGGGGCCAACGTCCTGACTTTC
CASSDSGANVLTF
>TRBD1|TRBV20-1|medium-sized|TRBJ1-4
TGCAGTGCTAGAGATGGGAGGGGGCGTAGTGAAAAACTGTTTTTT
CSARDGRGRSEKLFF
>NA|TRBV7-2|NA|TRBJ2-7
TGTGCCAGCAGCCCAAATAGACCCTACGAGCAGTACTTC
CASSPNRPYEQYF
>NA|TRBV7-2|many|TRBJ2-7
TGTGCCAGCAGCTTAGCCGGTTCCTACGAGCAGTACTTC
CASSLAGSYEQYF
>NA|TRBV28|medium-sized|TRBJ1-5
TGTGCCAGCAAGTGGGGCGAGGCCAATCAGCCCCAGCATTTT
CASKWGEANQPQHF
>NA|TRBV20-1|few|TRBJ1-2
TGCAGTGCTTCGGACCCCTTCGACTATGGCTACACCTTC
CSASDPFDYGYTF
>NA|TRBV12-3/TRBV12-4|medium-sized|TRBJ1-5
TGTGCCAGCAGTTTGAGCAGGCCTAATCAGCCCCAGCATTTT
CASSLSRPNQPQHF
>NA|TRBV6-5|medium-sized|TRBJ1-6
TGTGCCAGCAGTTACGGAGGACGGCTTAATTCACCCCTCCACTTT
CASSYGGRLNSPLHF
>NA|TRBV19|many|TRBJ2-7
TGTGCCAGTAGTATGGGCAGGGGATTGCCATACGAGCAGTACTTC
CASSMGRGLPYEQYF
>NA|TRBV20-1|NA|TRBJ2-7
TGCAGTGCTAGAGATTATCGAGGGTATGAGCAGTACTTC
CSARDYRGYEQYF
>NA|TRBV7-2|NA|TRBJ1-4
TGTGCCAGCAGCTTCGGGACGGGTGAAAAACTGTTTTTT
CASSFGTGEKLFF
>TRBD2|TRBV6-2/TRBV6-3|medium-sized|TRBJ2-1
TGTGCCAGCAGCCAGCGGGGGGGCCTGAATGAGCAGTTCTTC
CASSQRGGLNEQFF